The 18 T cell receptor beta chains below were found in one sample sequenced in a study of Ad26.COV2.S vaccination and SARS-CoV-2 variants. Treatment in this sample: roughly 18 received Ad26.COV2.S at low or high dose, single or two shots; several received placebo; per-sample allocation not given. Sampling took place 63 days after the first vaccine or placebo injection. Assay used: immunoSEQ multiplex PCR; TCRdb lists only in-frame clones, some missing. The sample includes hundreds of thousands of clones, approximately 90% seen only once; the top ten take approximately 5%. The starting material was peripheral blood, obtained in a trial of Ad26.COV2.S vaccine versus placebo. The receptors were gathered from a person aged 18-60 years who received the Ad26.COV2.S COVID-19 vaccine or a placebo.

The count of this clone is one. The chain uses TRBV4-1 and TRBJ2-7; 9 positions agree with TRBD1. CDR3 length equals 15 residues. The J segment lost 2 bases and the V segment lost 3 bases, leaving 5 bases of the junction unmatched. CDR1 is MGHRA, CDR2 YSYEKL, per germline. CDR3 bases: TGCGCCAGCAGCCAGGATGACAGGGGGACCTACGAGCAGTACTTC. Protein product: CASSQDDRGTYEQYF.

V is TRBV2 and J is TRBJ2-3, with TRBD2 identical over 10 bases. The germline V gene encodes CDR1 SNHLY and CDR2 FYNNEI. The CDR3 extends over 15 amino acids. With 6 bases clipped from V and 6 bases from J, the junction kept 9 bases outside the gene matches. The CDR3 DNA reads as TGTGCCAGCAGGAGCTCTAGCGGGGGAGGTGATACGCAGTATTTT. The encoded protein is CASRSSSGGGDTQYF. The full variable domain, with the rest looked up from reference TRBV2 and TRBJ2-3, is EPEVTQTPSHQVTQMGQEVILRCVPISNHLYFYWYRQILGQKVEFLVSFYNNEISEKSEIFDDQFSVERPDGSNFTLKIRSTKLEDSAMYFCASRSSSGGGDTQYFGPGTRLTVL.

V and J are TRBV6-6 and TRBJ1-2; tentative D call: TRBD1 (6 bases). The CDR3 totals 16 residues. Germline V gene data show CDR1 as MNHNY and CDR2 as SVGAGI (reference sequence). Between the trimmed V and J ends, which lost 0 bases and 4 bases, there was a span of 15 bases. CDR3 amino acids: CASSYSISGASYGYTF. The CDR3 DNA is TGTGCCAGCAGTTACTCGATTTCGGGGGCCAGCTATGGCTACACCTTC.

V is TRBV10-1 and J is TRBJ2-2; possibly TRBD1 or TRBD2 for D (5 bases each). V was pared by 0 bases and J by 7 bases, with 6 bases between. Germline CDR1 is WNHNN and CDR2 is SYGVQD (reference sequence). The CDR3 covers 13 residues. The DNA for the CDR3 is TGCGCCAGCAGTGAGTCGGGGGTCGGGGAGCTGTTTTTT. Its translation is CASSESGVGELFF.

Comment on this clone: In the same sample, other DNA sequences code for this CDR3. The rearrangement joins TRBV19 to TRBJ1-5, with 9 bases fitting TRBD1. The length of the CDR3 is 14 residues. Germline CDR1 and CDR2: LNHDA and SQIVND (reference sequence). V shed 4 bases, J shed 7 bases, and the junction held 5 bases outside the gene matches. CDR3 DNA sequence: TGTGCCAGTAGTACTACAGGGGGCGGGCAGCCCCAGCATTTT. Translated: CASSTTGGGQPQHF.

The chain couples TRBV18 to TRBJ1-5; tentatively, D is TRBD1 (6 bases). This CDR3 has 15 residues. V lost 6 bases and J lost 6, with 18 bases in between. Per germline, CDR1 KGHSH and CDR2 LQKENI. CDR3 DNA sequence: TGTGCCAGCTCCGCCCCCGGGGGCCTCGGTCAGCCCCAGCATTTT. It codes for CASSAPGGLGQPQHF.

This chain joins TRBV6-2 or TRBV6-3 and TRBJ2-1; 7 bases are shared with TRBD2. J was trimmed by 0 bases and V by 2 bases; bases with no gene match: 4. The germline CDR1 and CDR2 sequences are MNHEY and SVGEGT. The CDR3 sequence is 16 residues long. CDR3 in amino acids: CASSYGGRASYNEQFF. The CDR3 coding sequence is TGTGCCAGCAGTTACGGGGGGAGGGCCTCCTACAATGAGCAGTTCTTC.

The chain recombines TRBV28 with TRBJ2-7; 7 positions agree with TRBD1. The CDR3 contains 13 residues. Trimming cost V 6 bases and J 3 bases; bases outside gene matches: 5. From germline, CDR1 is MDHEN and CDR2 SYDVKM. The CDR3 DNA reads TGTGCCAGCAGCCTGGGACAGCTCTACGAGCAGTACTTC. Translation gives CASSLGQLYEQYF.

The chain combines TRBV7-9 with TRBJ2-5; D gene uncertain. Trimming cost V 2 bases and J 7 bases, with 11 bases left between them. This CDR3 is 13 amino acids long. Germline values: CDR1 SEHNR, CDR2 FQNEAQ (reference sequence). The CDR3 loop is CASSLFRDGTQYF. In DNA form, the CDR3 reads TGTGCCAGCAGCTTATTTAGAGACGGGACCCAGTACTTC.

CDR3 coding DNA: TGTGCCAGCAGCTTAGAGGAGTGGCGGGGAACTGAAGCTTTCTTT. As protein: CASSLEEWRGTEAFF. This rearrangement joins TRBV7-2 to TRBJ1-1; D uncertain. Per the germline V gene, CDR1 is SGHTA and CDR2 is FQGNSA. V was shortened by 1 base and J by 5 bases, with 14 bases between the two germline ends. CDR3 length equals 15 residues.

In this sample, this clone turned up a few times. The chain joins TRBV7-2 to TRBJ2-7; TRBD2 matches at 11 bases. J gave up 0 bases and V 6 bases, and 10 bases lay outside the gene matches. There are 17 residues in the CDR3. Germline V gives CDR1 SGHTA, CDR2 FQGNSA. CDR3 protein: CASSFTGTSGSSYEQYF. In DNA form, the CDR3 reads TGTGCCAGCAGTTTTACCGGGACTAGCGGTAGCTCCTACGAGCAGTACTTC.

V and J are TRBV15 and TRBJ2-5, with D perhaps matching TRBD1 or TRBD2 (5 bases each). CDR1 is LNHNV, CDR2 YYDKDF, per germline (reference sequence). Trimming removed 5 bases from V and 9 bases from J, with 10 bases in between. The CDR3 contains 11 residues. The CDR3 nucleotides read TGTGCCACCAGCGTCCGAGGGGCCCAGTACTTC. Translated: CATSVRGAQYF.

The V and J genes are TRBV5-1 and TRBJ2-5; D gene unclear. Germline-derived CDR1 and CDR2 are SGHRS and YFSETQ. CDR3 length: 15 residues. Trimming removed 0 bases from V and 0 bases from J, with 9 bases in between. DNA of the CDR3: TGCGCCAGCAGCTTGGTAGTGGGAAACCAAGAGACCCAGTACTTC. Protein product: CASSLVVGNQETQYF.

The rearrangement uses TRBV11-1 and TRBJ1-1; D call uncertain. V shed 5 bases and J shed 2 bases, with 12 bases lying between them. The CDR3 has 14 residues. Germline V gives CDR1 SGHAT, CDR2 FQDESV (reference sequence). The DNA for the CDR3 is TGTGCCAGCAGCCAAAGACTGATTAACACTGAAGCTTTCTTT. Translation: CASSQRLINTEAFF.

This clone is a singleton in its sample. The chain carries TRBV19 and TRBJ2-3, with a weak D call TRBD2 (5 bases). The germline CDR1 and CDR2 sequences are LNHDA and SQIVND (reference sequence). Trimming removed 7 bases from V and 5 bases from J, with 16 bases in between. The CDR3 consists of 14 residues. The DNA for the CDR3 is TGTGCCAGTAACTTGCCCGGGGTTTTAGATACGCAGTATTTT. Translated: CASNLPGVLDTQYF.

The rearrangement links TRBV9 to TRBJ1-4, with TRBD1 identical over 8 bases. V was pared by 3 bases and J by 8 bases, with 12 bases of the junction left unmatched. The CDR3 covers 16 residues. CDR1 is SGDLS, CDR2 YYNGEE, per germline. The CDR3 loop is CASSEGPGQVHEKLFF. The CDR3 bases are TGTGCCAGCAGCGAGGGCCCGGGACAGGTACACGAAAAACTGTTTTTT.

This chain links TRBV19 with TRBJ1-1; 9 positions agree with TRBD1. CDR3 length equals 18 residues. Germline CDR1 reads LNHDA; CDR2 reads SQIVND (reference sequence). V was clipped by 5 bases and J by 0 bases; unmatched bases: 13. The CDR3 coding sequence is TGTGCCAGTAGTCACTCGAGGACAGGGGCCACTATGAACACTGAAGCTTTCTTT. Amino acids: CASSHSRTGATMNTEAFF.

This clone was counted once. This sequence joins TRBV7-9 and TRBJ2-3, with TRBD2 identical over 7 bases. The CDR3 is made up of 15 amino acids. Germline V gene data show CDR1 as SEHNR and CDR2 as FQNEAQ (reference sequence). The ends lost 1 base at V and 4 bases at J; junction bases unmatched: 5. CDR3 sequence (DNA): TGTGCCAGCAGCTTAGTGGCGGGAGACCCAGATACGCAGTATTTT. Translating gives CASSLVAGDPDTQYF.